This T cell receptor beta chain was documented in a study of cytotoxic CD8 clonotypes in ibrutinib-treated CLL (dated by TCRdb to the early 2020s). Describing the broader study: The cohort was composed of about 10 relapsed/refractory and around 14 treatment-naive patients; IGHV unmutated status was identified in 17 patients. Longitudinal samples were available for about 30% of the 86 trial participants. Responses were partial in approximately 24 patients and complete in 2; after median around 66 months follow-up, around 15 stayed in remission and 12 progressed. On average, each sample yielded approximately 250,000 productive templates and about 94,000 productive rearrangements. Response samples were taken after a median of 12 months on treatment, ranging from about 6 to 40 months. Cryopreserved peripheral blood mononuclear cells were collected at three points: before therapy, at response, and at either sustained remission or disease progression.

Taking its sample share into account, this clone is medium-sized (0.01 to 0.1%). Its antigen is not yet known. The junction differs from germline at one of its ends, possibly a read error. Roughly 2 micrograms of genomic DNA were extracted from cryopreserved PBMCs for TCR beta library preparation. Longitudinal blood samples from CLL patients on ibrutinib monotherapy were analyzed using high-throughput TCR beta sequencing. The patients were enrolled in a single-center, open-label phase 2 trial of ibrutinib monotherapy. For CDR1 and CDR2, the germline V gene (reference sequence) lists SEHNR and FQNEAQ. The CDR3 numbers 12 residues from cysteine through phenylalanine. Solely the CDR3 DNA is kept, with 36 bases framed from the first base. The goal of deep resolution MiSeq sequencing was a depth between 1 in 1 million and 1 in 200,000 T cells, and coverage averaged 10x per clonotype. TCR beta libraries were generated with the immunoSEQ hsTCRB Kit. As for the authors' bioinformatics: The data were analyzed with ImmunoSEQ Analyzer and ImmunoSEQ Data Assistant, and V, D and J gene assignments followed IMGT definitions. Clonality, which ranges from 0 to 1, was calculated as one minus the normalized Shannon entropy of productive rearrangement frequencies. Only overrepresented clonotypes making up at least 0.05% of the repertoire of each patient were included in the public clonotype analysis. Some 13 age-matched healthy donor repertoires from immuneACCESS served as clonality controls. TCRdb limited this immuneACCESS table to in-frame rearrangements with V and J called. A share of clones is missing; checked studies link under half to unresolved V genes, and the rest is unexplained. Clone size and V and J calls were adopted from that table, with D and trimming inferred from the DNA. Recorded for this sample are 30,000 to 40,000 clones; 49% of them occurred a single time. 18% of the sample belongs to the ten largest clones.

Results the study describes overall, beyond this receptor: An increase in clonality was observed at ibrutinib response, with clonality remaining stable during sustained remission and falling back toward baseline at progression. Baseline clonality exceeded that of age-matched healthy donors and correlated strongly with circulating CD8+ T-cell counts. Sampling times were not matched between patients in sustained remission and patients whose disease was progressing, and lymph node repertoires were not examined. Public clonotypes were found to be uncommon and were observed to contract or remain stable during treatment; the increase in clonality was shown to reflect expansion of private clonotypes at ibrutinib response.

This sequence was found in a human donor with chronic lymphocytic leukemia. The sequencing here drew on PBMCs, taken before ibrutinib treatment. Recombination linked TRBV7-9 to TRBJ1-5, with no reliable assignment of the D segment. The nucleotides read TGTGCCAGCAGCTTGGGATCGGGGTCCCCTTTTTTT. Its translation reads: CASSLGSGSPFF. Here the CDR3 is joined to the reference TRBV7-9 and TRBJ1-5 genes, and the full variable domain is: DTGVSQNPRHKITKRGQNVTFRCDPISEHNRLYWYRQTLGQGPEFLTYFQNEAQLEKSRLLSDRFSAERPKGSFSTLEIQRTEQGDSAMYLCASSLGSGSPFFGDGTRLSIL.